The T cell receptor beta chain under discussion was sequenced for a study of cytomegalovirus exposure and HLA in healthy donors. Findings and limits, study-wide: There were fewer than 200 TCR beta chains listed as cytomegalovirus-associated. There were reportedly fewer N-insertions in an Asian-associated ancestry cluster than the roughly 700-donor mean, in a later analysis. Exclusion as indistinguishable affected some V segments, including TRBV6-2 and TRBV6-3. Sequencing likely produced, as an artifact, a cluster of highly shared sequence variants.

With 60 Vbeta and 13 Jbeta primers, the PCR was carried out. The method was immunoSEQ multiplex PCR; TCRdb's version includes in-frame clones alone and lacks a portion of them. The table lists 140,000 to 150,000 clones, around 9.7% of them singletons. The germline V gene has CDR1 SQVTM and CDR2 ANQGSEA. This CDR3 region has 12 residues. V dropped 4 bases and J dropped 8; count of bases not matched to a gene: 4. Turning to this clone: Its target is unknown.

This sequence originates from a man aged 50 to 60 in good health and CMV-seronegative. The chain carries TRBV29-1 and TRBJ1-2, with 10 nucleotides matching TRBD1. Sequenced: PBMCs. The CDR3 protein is CSVGDRGEGYTF. The DNA for the CDR3 is TGCAGCGTTGGGGACAGGGGAGAGGGCTACACCTTC.